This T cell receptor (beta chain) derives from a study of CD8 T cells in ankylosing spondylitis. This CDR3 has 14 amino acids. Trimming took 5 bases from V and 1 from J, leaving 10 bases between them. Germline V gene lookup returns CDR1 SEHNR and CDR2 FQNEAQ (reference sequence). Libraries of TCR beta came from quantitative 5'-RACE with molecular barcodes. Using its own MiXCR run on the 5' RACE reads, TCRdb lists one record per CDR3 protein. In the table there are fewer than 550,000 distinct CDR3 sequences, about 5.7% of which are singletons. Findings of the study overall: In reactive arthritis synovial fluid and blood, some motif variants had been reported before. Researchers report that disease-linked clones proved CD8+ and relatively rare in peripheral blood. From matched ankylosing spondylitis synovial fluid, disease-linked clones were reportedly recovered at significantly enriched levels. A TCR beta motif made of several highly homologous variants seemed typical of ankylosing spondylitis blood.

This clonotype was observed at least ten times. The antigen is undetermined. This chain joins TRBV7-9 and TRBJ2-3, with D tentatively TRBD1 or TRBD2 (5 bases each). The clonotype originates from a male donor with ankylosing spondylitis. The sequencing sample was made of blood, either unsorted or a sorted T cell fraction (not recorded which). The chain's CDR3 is CASSPRDGTDTQYF. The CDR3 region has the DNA TGTGCCAGCAGCCCGAGGGACGGCACAGATACGCAGTATTTT. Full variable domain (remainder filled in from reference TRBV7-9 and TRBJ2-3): DTGVSQNPRHKITKRGQNVTFRCDPISEHNRLYWYRQTLGQGPEFLTYFQNEAQLEKSRLLSDRFSAERPKGSFSTLEIQRTEQGDSAMYLCASSPRDGTDTQYFGPGTRLTVL.